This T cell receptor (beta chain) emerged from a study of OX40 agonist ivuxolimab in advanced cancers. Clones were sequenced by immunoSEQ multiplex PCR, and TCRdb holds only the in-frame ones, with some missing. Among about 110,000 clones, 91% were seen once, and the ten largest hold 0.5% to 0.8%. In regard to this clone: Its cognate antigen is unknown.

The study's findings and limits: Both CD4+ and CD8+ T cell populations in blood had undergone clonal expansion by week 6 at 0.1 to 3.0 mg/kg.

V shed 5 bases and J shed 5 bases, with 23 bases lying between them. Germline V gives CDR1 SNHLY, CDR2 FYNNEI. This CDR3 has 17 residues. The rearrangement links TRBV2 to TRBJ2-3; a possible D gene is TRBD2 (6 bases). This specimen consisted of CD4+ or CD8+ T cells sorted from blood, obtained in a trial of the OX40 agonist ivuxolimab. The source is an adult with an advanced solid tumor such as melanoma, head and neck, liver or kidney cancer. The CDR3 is CASSLKGIGSGGDTQYF. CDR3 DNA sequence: TGTGCCAGCAGTCTGAAAGGTATTGGTAGCGGTGGAGATACGCAGTATTTT.